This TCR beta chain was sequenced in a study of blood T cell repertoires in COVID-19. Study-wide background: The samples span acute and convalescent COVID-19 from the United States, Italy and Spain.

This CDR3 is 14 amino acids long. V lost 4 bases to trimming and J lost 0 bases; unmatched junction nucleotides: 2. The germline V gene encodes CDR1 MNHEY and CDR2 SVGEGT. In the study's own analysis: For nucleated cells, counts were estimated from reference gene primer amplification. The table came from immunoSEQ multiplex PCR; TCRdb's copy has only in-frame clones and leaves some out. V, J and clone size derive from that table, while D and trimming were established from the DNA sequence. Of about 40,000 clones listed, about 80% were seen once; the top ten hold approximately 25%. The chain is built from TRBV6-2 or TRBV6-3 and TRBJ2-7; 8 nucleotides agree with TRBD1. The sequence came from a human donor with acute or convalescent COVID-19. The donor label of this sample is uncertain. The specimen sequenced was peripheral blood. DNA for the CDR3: TGTGCCAGCAGTTGGGGACAGGCCTCCTACGAGCAGTACTTC. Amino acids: CASSWGQASYEQYF.